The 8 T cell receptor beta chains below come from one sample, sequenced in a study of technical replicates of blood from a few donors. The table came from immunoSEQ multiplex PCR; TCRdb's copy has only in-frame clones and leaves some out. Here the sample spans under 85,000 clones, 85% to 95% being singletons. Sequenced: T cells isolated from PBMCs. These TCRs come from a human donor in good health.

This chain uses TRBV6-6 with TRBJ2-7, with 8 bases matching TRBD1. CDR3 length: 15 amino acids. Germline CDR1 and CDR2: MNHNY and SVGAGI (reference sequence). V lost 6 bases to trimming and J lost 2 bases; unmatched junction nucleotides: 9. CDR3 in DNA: TGTGCCAGCAGACCAGGACAGGGTGGCACCTACGAGCAGTACTTC. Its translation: CASRPGQGGTYEQYF.

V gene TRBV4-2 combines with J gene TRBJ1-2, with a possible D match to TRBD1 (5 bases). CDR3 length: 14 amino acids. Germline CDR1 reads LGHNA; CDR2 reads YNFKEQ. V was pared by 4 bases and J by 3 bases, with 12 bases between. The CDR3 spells CASSRGEGHYGYTF. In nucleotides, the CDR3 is TGTGCCAGCAGCCGGGGGGAGGGTCACTATGGCTACACCTTC.

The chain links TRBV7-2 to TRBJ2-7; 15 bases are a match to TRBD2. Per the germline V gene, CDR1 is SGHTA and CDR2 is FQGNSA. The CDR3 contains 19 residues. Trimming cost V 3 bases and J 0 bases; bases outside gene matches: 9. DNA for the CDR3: TGTGCCAGCAGCTTGCCCGGACTAGCGGGAGGGGAATACTCCTACGAGCAGTACTTC. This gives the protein CASSLPGLAGGEYSYEQYF.

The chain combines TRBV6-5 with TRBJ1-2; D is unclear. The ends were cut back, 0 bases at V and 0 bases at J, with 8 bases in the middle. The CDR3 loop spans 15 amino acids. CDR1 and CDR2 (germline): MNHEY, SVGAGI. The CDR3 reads CASSYSLQANYGYTF. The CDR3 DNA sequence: TGTGCCAGCAGTTACTCCCTCCAGGCTAACTATGGCTACACCTTC.

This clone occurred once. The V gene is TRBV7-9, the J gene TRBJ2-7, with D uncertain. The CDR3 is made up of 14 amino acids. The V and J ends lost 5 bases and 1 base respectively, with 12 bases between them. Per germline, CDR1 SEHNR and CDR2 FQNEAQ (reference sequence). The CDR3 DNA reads TGTGCCAGCAGCGCCTCGGAGAGATCCTACGAGCAGTACTTC. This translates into CASSASERSYEQYF.

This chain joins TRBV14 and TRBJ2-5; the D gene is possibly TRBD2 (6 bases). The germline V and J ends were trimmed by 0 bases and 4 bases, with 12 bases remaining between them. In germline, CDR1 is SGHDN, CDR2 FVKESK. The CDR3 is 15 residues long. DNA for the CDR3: TGTGCCAGCAGCCAAGATTGGGGGAGGACAGAGACCCAGTACTTC. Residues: CASSQDWGRTETQYF.

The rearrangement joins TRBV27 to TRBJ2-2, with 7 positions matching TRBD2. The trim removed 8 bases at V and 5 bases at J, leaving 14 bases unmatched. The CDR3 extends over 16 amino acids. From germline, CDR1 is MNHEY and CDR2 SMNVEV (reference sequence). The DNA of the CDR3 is TGTGCCAGCGTCCGACGCTGGCGGGAGAAGACCGGGGAGCTGTTTTTT. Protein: CASVRRWREKTGELFF.

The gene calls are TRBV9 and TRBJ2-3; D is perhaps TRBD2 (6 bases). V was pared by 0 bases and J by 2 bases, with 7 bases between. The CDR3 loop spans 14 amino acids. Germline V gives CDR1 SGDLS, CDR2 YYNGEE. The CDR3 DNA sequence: TGTGCCAGCAGCGTAGCGGGAGCCACAGATACGCAGTATTTT. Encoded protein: CASSVAGATDTQYF.